What follows are 16 T cell receptor beta chains derived from one specimen sequenced in a study of shared clonotypes between healthy human individuals (dated by TCRdb to about 2020). Libraries came from the immunoSEQ multiplex PCR assay. TCRdb's version of the immuneACCESS table is confined to in-frame rearrangements and falls short of the full clone set. An unresolved V gene accounts for under half of the shortfall where checked; the remainder is of unknown origin. A total of a few million clones appear in this sample, 85% to 95% of them only once. Under 0.45% of the sample is taken by the ten largest. The sample taken for sequencing was naive CD4+ T cells from PBMCs. Per the publication, the cell subset or site label means: CD45RA+ positively selected. These receptors were collected from a man aged 18 to 35 in good health. Some clones in this sample may be carry-over from other donors' samples.

The table lists this clone with a count of one. The rearrangement uses TRBV5-1 and TRBJ1-4, with 7 bases matching TRBD1. J gave up 4 bases and V 4 bases, and 10 bases lay outside the gene matches. Per the germline V gene, CDR1 is SGHRS and CDR2 is YFSETQ. The CDR3 consists of 16 residues. The CDR3 protein is CASSRGQGVFNEKLFF. In DNA form, the CDR3 reads TGCGCCAGCAGCAGAGGGCAGGGGGTATTTAATGAAAAACTGTTTTTT.

The chain carries TRBV5-1 and TRBJ1-3, with a possible D match to TRBD1 (6 bases). V was clipped by 4 bases and J by 1 base, with 12 bases between them. CDR3 length equals 15 residues. CDR1 is SGHRS, CDR2 YFSETQ, per germline. The CDR3 DNA reads as TGCGCCAGCAGCACTTTTACAGGGTCTGGAAACACCATATATTTT. Residues: CASSTFTGSGNTIYF.

The rearrangement links TRBV9 to TRBJ2-1; the match to TRBD2 covers 7 bases. CDR1 SGDLS and CDR2 YYNGEE come from the germline V gene. This CDR3 comprises 13 residues. Trimming removed 0 bases from V and 9 bases from J; junction bases left unmatched: 3. CDR3 DNA sequence: TGTGCCAGCAGCGTAGCTTGGGGGGGTGAGCAGTTCTTC. The encoded protein is CASSVAWGGEQFF.

The V gene is TRBV5-1, the J gene TRBJ2-1; TRBD1 matches 7 bases. The V gene's germline CDR1 is SGHRS and CDR2 YFSETQ. The CDR3 totals 14 residues. The J segment lost 2 bases and the V segment lost 4 bases, leaving 3 bases of the junction unmatched. The CDR3 DNA is TGCGCCAGCAGCACGGACAGGACCTACAATGAGCAGTTCTTC. As protein: CASSTDRTYNEQFF. Based on the CDR3 plus reference TRBV5-1 and TRBJ2-1, the full variable domain is KAGVTQTPRYLIKTRGQQVTLSCSPISGHRSVSWYQQTPGQGLQFLFEYFSETQRNKGNFPGRFSGRQFSNSRSEMNVSTLELGDSALYLCASSTDRTYNEQFFGPGTRLTVL.

The chain uses TRBV7-9 and TRBJ1-2; TRBD1 matches 12 bases. J gave up 7 bases and V 4 bases, and 10 bases lay outside the gene matches. Germline CDR1 SEHNR, CDR2 FQNEAQ (reference sequence). The CDR3 is 16 amino acids. CDR3 sequence reads: CASSSYPGQGAGGYTF. Here the CDR3 DNA reads TGTGCCAGCAGCTCTTACCCGGGACAGGGGGCCGGTGGCTACACCTTC.

V is TRBV7-8 and J is TRBJ2-1; 10 bases fit TRBD2. Per germline, CDR1 SGHVS and CDR2 FQNEAQ. V was pared by 1 base and J by 5 bases, with 5 bases of the junction left unmatched. The CDR3 totals 16 residues. CDR3 in amino acids: CASSLVRTSGDNEQFF. The CDR3 nucleotides are TGTGCCAGCAGCTTAGTGCGGACTAGCGGTGACAATGAGCAGTTCTTC.

This chain's CDR3 is CASSLWGETYEQYF. The CDR3 bases are TGTGCCAGCAGTTTATGGGGGGAAACCTACGAGCAGTACTTC. The gene calls are TRBV28 and TRBJ2-7; D may be TRBD1 or TRBD2 (5 bases each). CDR3 length: 14 residues. The germline V and J ends were trimmed by 0 bases and 2 bases, with 8 bases remaining between them. Germline V gene sequence: CDR1 MDHEN, CDR2 SYDVKM.

The gene calls are TRBV7-2 and TRBJ2-7; TRBD2 might be the D (5 bases). Per the germline V gene, CDR1 is SGHTA and CDR2 is FQGNSA. V shed 4 bases and J shed 0 bases, with 13 bases lying between them. The CDR3 has 15 amino acids. The CDR3 here is CASSYTPGSSYEQYF. In DNA, the CDR3 is TGTGCCAGCAGCTATACCCCTGGGAGCTCCTACGAGCAGTACTTC.

The V and J genes are TRBV5-6 and TRBJ2-2, with 7 positions matching TRBD2. The germline V gene encodes CDR1 SGHDT and CDR2 YYEEEE. With V trimmed by 0 bases and J by 2 bases, 4 bases remained unmatched. This CDR3 is built from 16 residues. CDR3: CASSLATSPNTGELFF. CDR3 DNA sequence: TGTGCCAGCAGCTTGGCGACTAGCCCCAACACCGGGGAGCTGTTTTTT.

The V call is TRBV18, the J call TRBJ1-1, with D perhaps matching TRBD1 (6 bases). Germline CDR1 reads KGHSH; CDR2 reads LQKENI. There are 17 residues in the CDR3. Trimming cost V 3 bases and J 0 bases, with 17 bases left between them. The CDR3 here is CASSPGTTGTLNTEAFF. The CDR3 coding sequence is TGTGCCAGCTCACCCGGCACTACCGGGACATTGAACACTGAAGCTTTCTTT.

This rearrangement joins TRBV28 to TRBJ1-2, with D possibly being TRBD1 (6 bases). Germline assignment: CDR1 MDHEN and CDR2 SYDVKM. V lost 3 bases, J lost 6 bases, and 11 bases lay in between. This CDR3 comprises 13 residues. This CDR3 is CASSFAGADGYTF. In DNA, the CDR3 is TGTGCCAGCAGTTTCGCAGGGGCGGATGGCTACACCTTC.

Turning to this clone: At one of its ends the junction is not consistent with the germline gene, which may arise from a read error. The chain is built from TRBV2 and TRBJ2-5; 7 bases are a match to TRBD2. The CDR3 has 11 residues. Germline CDR1 and CDR2: SNHLY and FYNNEI. CDR3 bases: TGTGCCAGCAGATTGAGCGGGGTCCTACACTTC. It is translated as CASRLSGVLHF.

This chain joins TRBV2 and TRBJ2-1; D is possibly TRBD2 (5 bases). Trimming took 6 bases from V and 1 from J, leaving 10 bases between them. CDR1 is SNHLY, CDR2 FYNNEI, per germline. CDR3 size: 14 residues. The CDR3: CASRALASYNEQFF. In DNA form, the CDR3 reads TGTGCCAGCAGAGCCTTAGCGTCCTACAATGAGCAGTTCTTC.

This chain connects TRBV5-1 to TRBJ2-7; 10 bases agree with TRBD1. The CDR3 covers 16 residues. V lost 3 bases to trimming and J lost 4 bases; unmatched junction nucleotides: 10. Per germline, CDR1 SGHRS and CDR2 YFSETQ. The CDR3 sequence: CASSSIPGQGLYEQYF. In DNA, the CDR3 is TGCGCCAGCAGCTCGATCCCGGGACAGGGGTTGTACGAGCAGTACTTC.

This clone was seen a single time. The chain joins TRBV10-2 to TRBJ2-7; 9 nucleotides align to TRBD2. In germline, CDR1 is WSHSY, CDR2 SAAADI. The CDR3 is 14 residues long. Germline trimming cut 5 bases from V and 0 bases from J; bases unmatched to any gene: 2. As DNA, the CDR3 is TGCGCCAGCAGTAGCGGGGGGAGCTCCTACGAGCAGTACTTC. Translating it yields CASSSGGSSYEQYF.

This clone occurred once. The V gene is TRBV5-1, the J gene TRBJ2-7; tentatively, D is TRBD1 (6 bases). The length of the CDR3 is 16 residues. The ends were cut back, 3 bases at V and 6 bases at J, with 22 bases in the middle. Germline V gene sequence: CDR1 SGHRS, CDR2 YFSETQ. CDR3 sequence: CASSWGAGRGTREQYF. DNA of the CDR3: TGCGCCAGCAGCTGGGGAGCAGGCAGGGGCACTCGCGAGCAGTACTTC.